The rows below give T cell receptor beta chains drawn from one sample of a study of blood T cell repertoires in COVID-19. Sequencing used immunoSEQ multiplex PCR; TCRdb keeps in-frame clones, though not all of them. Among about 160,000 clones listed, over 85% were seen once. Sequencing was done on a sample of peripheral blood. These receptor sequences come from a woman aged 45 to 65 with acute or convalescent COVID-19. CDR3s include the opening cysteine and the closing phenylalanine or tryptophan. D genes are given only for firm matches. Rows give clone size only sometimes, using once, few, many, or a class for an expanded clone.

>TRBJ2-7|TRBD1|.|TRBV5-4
CASSFTPGQGFSYEQYF
TGTGCCAGCAGCTTCACCCCGGGACAGGGGTTTTCCTACGAGCAGTACTTC
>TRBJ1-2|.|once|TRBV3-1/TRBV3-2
CASSQGHRNYGYTF
TGTGCCAGCAGCCAGGGGCACAGGAACTATGGCTACACCTTC
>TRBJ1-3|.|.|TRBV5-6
CASSLYEGSSGNTIYF
TGTGCCAGCAGCTTATACGAGGGCTCCTCTGGAAACACCATATATTTT
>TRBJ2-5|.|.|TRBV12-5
CASGYGHQGYQETQYF
TGTGCTAGTGGTTACGGGCACCAGGGGTACCAAGAGACCCAGTACTTC
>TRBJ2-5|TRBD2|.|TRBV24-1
CATSDPLAGGGSETQYF
TGTGCCACCAGTGATCCACTAGCGGGGGGAGGGTCCGAGACCCAGTACTTC
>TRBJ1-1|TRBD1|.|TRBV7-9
CASSGGTANTEAFF
TGTGCCAGCAGCGGAGGGACAGCGAACACTGAAGCTTTCTTT
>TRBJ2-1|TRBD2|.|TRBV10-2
CASSLTSGGSYNEQFF
TGCGCCAGCAGTCTTACTAGCGGGGGCTCCTACAATGAGCAGTTCTTC
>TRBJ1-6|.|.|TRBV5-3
CASWGGPSPLHF
TGTGCCAGCTGGGGGGGGCCTTCACCCCTCCACTTT
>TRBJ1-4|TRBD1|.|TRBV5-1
CASSVGQGATNEKLFF
TGCGCCAGCAGCGTGGGACAGGGGGCAACTAATGAAAAACTGTTTTTT
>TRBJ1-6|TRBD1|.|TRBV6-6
CASSLRTGVYNSPLHF
TGTGCCAGCAGCCTGAGGACAGGGGTCTATAATTCACCCCTCCACTTT
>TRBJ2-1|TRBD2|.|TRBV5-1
CASYIISGAMYNEQFF
TGCGCCAGCTATATTATTAGCGGGGCCATGTACAATGAGCAGTTCTTC
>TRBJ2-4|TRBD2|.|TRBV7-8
CASSLVGGAQNIQYF
TGTGCCAGCAGCTTAGTCGGGGGGGCACAAAACATTCAGTACTTC
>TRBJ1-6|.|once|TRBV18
CASSPSPQGYSPLHF
TGTGCCAGCTCACCATCACCGCAGGGGTATTCACCCCTCCACTTT
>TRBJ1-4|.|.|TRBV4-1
CASSETGRATNEKLFF
TGCGCCAGCAGCGAAACAGGGAGGGCAACTAATGAAAAACTGTTTTTT
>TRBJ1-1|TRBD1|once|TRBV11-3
CASSFTGGTEAFF
TGTGCCAGCAGCTTTACAGGGGGCACTGAAGCTTTCTTT
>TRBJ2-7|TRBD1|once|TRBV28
CASSLYGTGLSEQYF
TGTGCCAGCAGTTTATACGGGACAGGGTTATCCGAGCAGTACTTC
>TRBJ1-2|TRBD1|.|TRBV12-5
CASGLVRTGGSNYGYTF
TGTGCTAGTGGTTTGGTACGGACAGGGGGATCAAACTATGGCTACACCTTC
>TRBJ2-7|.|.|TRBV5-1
CASSNRPGAEGFYEQYF
TGCGCCAGCAGCAATCGACCAGGGGCCGAGGGGTTCTACGAGCAGTACTTC
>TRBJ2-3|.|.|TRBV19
CASRNDRGGEDTQYF
TGTGCCAGTAGGAACGACAGGGGAGGGGAAGATACGCAGTATTTT